This TCR beta chain came from a study of PD-1 blockade in classical Hodgkin lymphoma. Study information: Each patient was given nivolumab 3 mg/kg through a vein every 2 weeks. The study, taken as a whole, reports: Whoever responded completely had baseline diversity much like that seen in newly diagnosed patients.

Libraries were prepared by immunoSEQ multiplex PCR; TCRdb keeps only in-frame clonotypes and omits some of them. The data show about 21,000 clones, around two thirds seen once. With no exception, relapse followed autologous stem cell transplantation in all patients, and brentuximab vedotin exposure varied. CDR3 length: 13 amino acids. The V end was cut by 5 bases, the J end by 2 bases, with 10 bases between. Germline CDR1 reads SGHTA; CDR2 reads FQGNSA. To note about this clone: Its antigen is unknown.

The gene calls are TRBV7-2 and TRBJ2-7; D might be TRBD2 (5 bases). Sequencing used peripheral blood mononuclear cells (PBMCs), obtained at baseline. The clonotype originates from a human donor with classical Hodgkin lymphoma. In nucleotides, the CDR3 is TGTGCCAGCAGCCGCGGGTTCACCTACGAGCAGTACTTC. Translation: CASSRGFTYEQYF.